Listed here are 8 T cell receptor beta chains from one sample, sequenced in a study of T cell responses to AZD1222 COVID-19 vaccine. The repertoire was sequenced with immunoSEQ multiplex PCR; TCRdb's copy has only in-frame clones and lacks some. The repertoire holds 120,000 to 150,000 clones, with 85% to 90% as singletons. The sequences come from peripheral blood, collected 28 days after the second AZD1222 dose. The receptor set was obtained from an adult who received the AZD1222 COVID-19 vaccine.

The chain combines TRBV11-2 with TRBJ1-1; maybe TRBD1 (6 bases). CDR3 size: 14 residues. Trimming removed 4 bases at V and 3 bases at J, with 12 bases between. Germline loops: CDR1 SGHAT, CDR2 FQNNGV. CDR3 amino acids: CASSSIRGHTEAFF. The CDR3 nucleotides are TGTGCCAGCAGCTCGATCAGGGGTCACACTGAAGCTTTCTTT. Together with reference TRBV11-2 and TRBJ1-1, the CDR3 gives the full variable domain: EAGVAQSPRYKIIEKRQSVAFWCNPISGHATLYWYQQILGQGPKLLIQFQNNGVVDDSQLPKDRFSAERLKGVDSTLKIQPAKLEDSAVYLCASSSIRGHTEAFFGQGTRLTVV.

The chain carries TRBV28 and TRBJ1-5, with TRBD1 matching over 10 bases. V dropped 6 bases and J dropped 6; count of bases not matched to a gene: 11. This CDR3 has 16 residues. Germline assignment: CDR1 MDHEN and CDR2 SYDVKM. The CDR3 here is CASRPLTGGSSQPQHF. Written as DNA, the CDR3 is TGTGCCAGCAGGCCTTTGACAGGGGGCTCTAGTCAGCCCCAGCATTTT.

This chain connects TRBV3-1 (or the pseudogene TRBV3-2) to TRBJ1-1, with D maybe TRBD1 (5 bases). The germline V gene encodes CDR1 LGHDT and CDR2 YNNKEL (reference sequence). V was shortened by 4 bases and J by 0 bases, with 12 bases between the two germline ends. The CDR3 totals 15 residues. The CDR3 DNA reads as TGTGCCAGCAGCCTCTCAGCGGGGGTGAACACTGAAGCTTTCTTT. Translating it yields CASSLSAGVNTEAFF.

The rearrangement joins TRBV27 to TRBJ1-6; D remains ambiguous. The CDR3 totals 11 residues. CDR1 and CDR2 from the germline V gene are MNHEY and SMNVEV (reference sequence). V lost 6 bases, J lost 15 bases, and 12 bases lay in between. Here the CDR3 reads CASRWVGNLHF. The CDR3 nucleotides are TGTGCCAGCAGGTGGGTGGGCAACCTCCACTTT.

The chain carries TRBV29-1 and TRBJ2-1; a possible D gene is TRBD2 (6 bases). This CDR3 spans 12 amino acids. The V gene's germline CDR1 is SQVTM and CDR2 ANQGSEA. Trimming took 7 bases from V and 1 from J, leaving 8 bases between them. DNA for the CDR3: TGCAGCGCCGGAGGGTCCTACAATGAGCAGTTCTTC. It specifies CSAGGSYNEQFF.

The rearrangement uses TRBV5-1 and TRBJ1-1; 8 bases are a match to TRBD1. V lost 0 bases, J lost 3 bases, and 4 bases stayed unmatched. CDR3 size: 15 residues. From germline, CDR1 is SGHRS and CDR2 YFSETQ. This chain's CDR3 is CASSLAVTGDTEAFF. Here the CDR3 DNA reads TGCGCCAGCAGCTTGGCCGTGACAGGGGACACTGAAGCTTTCTTT.

The chain employs TRBV19 and TRBJ1-5; no definite D call. CDR3 length: 16 amino acids. From germline, CDR1 is LNHDA and CDR2 SQIVND (reference sequence). The V and J ends lost 0 bases and 11 bases respectively, with 20 bases between them. CDR3 protein: CASSIDMGAILRAQHF. The CDR3 coding sequence is TGTGCCAGTAGTATAGATATGGGTGCCATCCTTAGGGCCCAGCATTTT.

The rearrangement uses TRBV29-1 and TRBJ1-1, with D perhaps TRBD1 (5 bases). V shed 6 bases and J shed 2 bases, with 13 bases lying between them. This CDR3 region has 13 residues. CDR1 and CDR2 (germline): SQVTM, ANQGSEA. The CDR3 sequence is CSVMGTVNTEAFF. In DNA, the CDR3 is TGCAGCGTGATGGGGACGGTTAACACTGAAGCTTTCTTT.